These T cell receptor beta chains were read from a single sample in a study of OX40 agonist ivuxolimab in advanced cancers. TCRdb's copy holds only in-frame clones and misses some; the assay was immunoSEQ multiplex PCR. Of around 60,000 clones listed, around 90% are singletons. Sequences were derived from CD4+ or CD8+ T cells sorted from blood, sampled in a trial of the OX40 agonist ivuxolimab. These TCRs come from an adult with an advanced solid tumor such as melanoma, head and neck, liver or kidney cancer. Each CDR3 is given without its conserved first and last residue. Each record gives: V gene, J gene, CDR3 protein.

TRBV18	TRBJ1-6	ASSRTTNGTPLH
TRBV18	.	ASSLPGQGAYEQY
TRBV6-1	TRBJ1-4	ASSELGTGGEKLF
TRBV5-1	TRBJ2-1	ASRGGKENEQF
TRBV7-6	.	ASSYSGRSDEQY
TRBV18	TRBJ1-2	ASSPGTENYGYT
TRBV27	TRBJ2-1	ASSRVGTSNNEQF
TRBV5-1	TRBJ2-6	ASSLGPTSSGANVLT
TRBV19	TRBJ2-4	ASSIGGGKNIQY
TRBV6-1	TRBJ2-7	ASSEAGTSPYEQY
TRBV15	TRBJ2-7	ATSGRLATLAREQY
TRBV23-1	TRBJ1-4	ASSRRQWGNEKLF
TRBV30	TRBJ1-5	AMGQDSNQPQH
TRBV25-1	TRBJ2-1	ARNSNSSYNEQF
TRBV6-1	TRBJ2-6	ASSAWTGESGANVLT
TRBV7-2	TRBJ1-2	ASSPSGTENYGYT
TRBV28	TRBJ1-5	AAGGANQPQH
TRBV15	TRBJ2-6	ATSRDKTGTLSGANVLT
TRBV7-7	.	ASSLFPGDQYEQY
TRBV18	TRBJ1-1	ASSPPTGGNTEAF
TRBV7-3	TRBJ1-2	ASSLGQPSYGYT
TRBV6-6	TRBJ1-1	ASSYSADMNTEAF
TRBV11-3	TRBJ2-1	ASSLALGDEQF
TRBV11-2	TRBJ2-3	ASSRTSGSTDTQY
TRBV5-1	TRBJ1-2	ASSTEPLGRGLGYT
TRBV6-5	TRBJ2-7	ASTKTGEWYEQY
TRBV11-2	TRBJ2-4	ASSFPVSGVAKNIQY
TRBV11-2	TRBJ1-2	ASSLGSGSTMSYT
TRBV19	TRBJ1-5	ASSMRGTLGNQPQH
TRBV7-3	TRBJ2-5	ASSVAVQETQY
TRBV7-6	TRBJ2-6	AGSGWVVGANVLT
TRBV7-6	TRBJ2-7	ASSLASGGGESYEQY
TRBV4-1	TRBJ1-5	ASSQAVLQPQH
TRBV6-6	TRBJ1-6	ASSPQDSHNSPLH
TRBV5-6	TRBJ2-7	ASSLGLAASYEQY
TRBV7-8	TRBJ1-5	ASSLGTSNQPQH
TRBV5-5	TRBJ1-4	ASSLGFRGKLKLF
TRBV5-1	TRBJ2-7	ASSFRQGAPYEQY
TRBV6-5	TRBJ1-6	ASSYDRGLNSPLH
TRBV19	TRBJ2-7	ASSRQGYEQY
TRBV21-1	TRBJ2-7	ASSKSDSAYEQY
TRBV6-4	TRBJ2-3	ASSDGALLADTQY
TRBV9	.	ASSPRQGAYEQY
TRBV7-9	TRBJ2-7	ASSTPIGQGTYEQY
TRBV7-2	TRBJ1-1	ASSLATDSAEAF
TRBV19	TRBJ1-6	ASSTSGLNSPLH
TRBV7-9	TRBJ2-6	ASSLVQGRSGANVLT
TRBV18	TRBJ2-1	ASSLPGTRGNEQF
TRBV6-5	TRBJ1-5	ATSDSGFQPQH
TRBV5-1	TRBJ1-4	ASSLQGSANEKLF
TRBV6-6	TRBJ2-5	ASRQLAGAQTQY
TRBV28	TRBJ1-1	ASSLYLNWGQENTEAF
TRBV11-2	TRBJ1-1	ASSFLTGGTEAF
TRBV7-8	TRBJ2-4	ASSLGQGGKNIQY
TRBV4-2	TRBJ2-7	ASSPRLAGPSYEQY